This T cell receptor beta chain stems from a study of early stage breast cancer tumors. Whole-study results and caveats: Chain pairing and CD4, CD8 or FOXP3 expression were not captured.

The protocol was immunoSEQ multiplex PCR, while the TCRdb copy is restricted to in-frame clones and leaves out a portion. The sample holds more than 1,200 clones, 65% to 85% seen once. CDR1 SNHLY and CDR2 FYNNEI come from the germline V gene. V was clipped by 4 bases and J by 2 bases, with 13 bases between them. The length of the CDR3 is 15 residues. There are a few counts of this clone. The antigen remains undetermined. This TCR was recovered from a person in their fifties with breast cancer. Sequencing input: normal breast tissue next to the tumor. The gene calls are TRBV2 and TRBJ2-3, with D possibly TRBD2 on 5 matching bases. CDR3 sequence (DNA): TGTGCCAGCAGTGTTGCAGCGGATGACACAGATACGCAGTATTTT. Translation: CASSVAADDTDTQYF.